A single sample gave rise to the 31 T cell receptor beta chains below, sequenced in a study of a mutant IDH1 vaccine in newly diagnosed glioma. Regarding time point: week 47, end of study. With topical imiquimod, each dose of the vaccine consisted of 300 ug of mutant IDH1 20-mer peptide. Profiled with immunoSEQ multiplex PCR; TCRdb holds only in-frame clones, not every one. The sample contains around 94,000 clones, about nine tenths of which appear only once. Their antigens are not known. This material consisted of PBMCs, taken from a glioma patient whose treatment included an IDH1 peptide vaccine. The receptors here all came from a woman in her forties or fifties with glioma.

CDR3 in amino acids: CSVSASGSHTGELFF. CDR3 DNA: TGCAGCGTTTCGGCTAGCGGGAGTCACACCGGGGAGCTGTTTTTT. V gene TRBV29-1 combines with J gene TRBJ2-2, with 10 bases fitting TRBD2. The CDR3 spans 15 residues. Germline V gene sequence: CDR1 SQVTM, CDR2 ANQGSEA. Losses at the gene ends were 5 bases for V and 3 bases for J; bases not matched to a gene: 6.

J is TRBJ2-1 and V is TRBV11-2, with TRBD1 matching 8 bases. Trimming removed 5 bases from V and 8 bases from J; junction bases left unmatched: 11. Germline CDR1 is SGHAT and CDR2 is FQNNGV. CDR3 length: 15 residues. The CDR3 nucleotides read TGTGCCAGCAGCCGGGACAGACAGGGGATCTATGAGCAGTTCTTC. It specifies CASSRDRQGIYEQFF.

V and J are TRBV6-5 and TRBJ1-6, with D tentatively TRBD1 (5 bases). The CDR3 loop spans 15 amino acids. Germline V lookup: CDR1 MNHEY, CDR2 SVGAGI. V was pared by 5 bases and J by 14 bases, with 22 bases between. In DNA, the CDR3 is TGTGCCAGCAGTCCTACCGGGACCGAAGACGGGTCCCTCCACTTT. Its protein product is CASSPTGTEDGSLHF.

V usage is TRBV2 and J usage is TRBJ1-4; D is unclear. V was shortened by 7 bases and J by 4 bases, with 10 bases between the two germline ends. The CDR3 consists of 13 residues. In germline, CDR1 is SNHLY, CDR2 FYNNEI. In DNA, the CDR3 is TGTGCCAGCATTATGGGCAGTAATGAAAAACTGTTTTTT. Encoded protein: CASIMGSNEKLFF.

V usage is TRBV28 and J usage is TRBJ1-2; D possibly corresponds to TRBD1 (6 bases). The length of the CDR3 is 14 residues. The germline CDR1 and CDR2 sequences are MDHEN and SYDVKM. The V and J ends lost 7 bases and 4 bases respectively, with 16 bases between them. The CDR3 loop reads CASTRSRGAYGYTF. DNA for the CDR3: TGTGCCAGCACGCGGTCCAGGGGTGCCTATGGCTACACCTTC.

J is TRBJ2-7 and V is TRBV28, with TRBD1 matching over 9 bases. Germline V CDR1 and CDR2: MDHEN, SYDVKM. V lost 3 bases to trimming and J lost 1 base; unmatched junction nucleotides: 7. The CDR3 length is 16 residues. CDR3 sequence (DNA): TGTGCCAGCAGTTTCCCTCGCGGGACAGGGTCCTACGAGCAGTACTTC. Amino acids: CASSFPRGTGSYEQYF. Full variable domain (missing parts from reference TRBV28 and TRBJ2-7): DVKVTQSSRYLVKRTGEKVFLECVQDMDHENMFWYRQDPGLGLRLIYFSYDVKMKEKGDIPEGYSVSREKKERFSLILESASTNQTSMYLCASSFPRGTGSYEQYFGPGTRLTVT.

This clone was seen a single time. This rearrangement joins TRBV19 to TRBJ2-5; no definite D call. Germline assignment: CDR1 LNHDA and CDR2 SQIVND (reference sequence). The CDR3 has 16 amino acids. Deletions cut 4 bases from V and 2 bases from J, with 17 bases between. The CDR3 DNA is TGTGCCAGTAGTAGGAGTTGGGCCAGGTCTCAAGAGACCCAGTACTTC. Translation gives CASSRSWARSQETQYF.

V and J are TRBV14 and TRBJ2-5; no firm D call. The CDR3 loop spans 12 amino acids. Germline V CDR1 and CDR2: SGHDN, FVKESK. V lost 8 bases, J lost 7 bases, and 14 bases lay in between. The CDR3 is CASRPALGTQYF. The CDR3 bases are TGTGCCAGCCGACCGGCGTTGGGGACCCAGTACTTC.

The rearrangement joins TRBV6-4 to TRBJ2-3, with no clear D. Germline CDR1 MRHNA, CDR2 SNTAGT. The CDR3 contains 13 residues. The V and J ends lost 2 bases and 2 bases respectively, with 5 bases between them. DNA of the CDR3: TGTGCCAGCAGTGACCGCCCCACAGATACGCAGTATTTT. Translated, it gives CASSDRPTDTQYF.

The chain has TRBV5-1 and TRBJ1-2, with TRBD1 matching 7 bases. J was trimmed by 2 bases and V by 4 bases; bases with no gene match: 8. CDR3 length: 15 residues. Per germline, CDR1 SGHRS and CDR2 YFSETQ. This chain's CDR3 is CASSTRTGGNYGYTF. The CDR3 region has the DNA TGCGCCAGCAGCACCCGGACAGGTGGAAACTATGGCTACACCTTC.

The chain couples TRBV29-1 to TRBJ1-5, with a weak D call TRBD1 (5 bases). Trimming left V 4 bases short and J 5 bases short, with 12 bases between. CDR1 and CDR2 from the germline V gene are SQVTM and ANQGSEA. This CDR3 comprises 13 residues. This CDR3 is CSVGMGLHQPQHF. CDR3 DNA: TGCAGCGTTGGAATGGGACTCCATCAGCCCCAGCATTTT. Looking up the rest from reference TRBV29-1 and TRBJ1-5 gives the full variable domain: SAVISQKPSRDICQRGTSLTIQCQVDSQVTMMFWYRQQPGQSLTLIATANQGSEATYESGFVIDKFPISRPNLTFSTLTVSNMSPEDSSIYLCSVGMGLHQPQHFGDGTRLSIL.

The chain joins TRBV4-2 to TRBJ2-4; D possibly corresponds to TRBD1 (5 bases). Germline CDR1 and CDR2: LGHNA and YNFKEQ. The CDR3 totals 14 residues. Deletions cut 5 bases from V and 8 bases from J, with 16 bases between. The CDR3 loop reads CASSRDPRADIQYF. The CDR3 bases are TGTGCCAGCAGCAGAGACCCCAGGGCGGACATTCAGTACTTC.

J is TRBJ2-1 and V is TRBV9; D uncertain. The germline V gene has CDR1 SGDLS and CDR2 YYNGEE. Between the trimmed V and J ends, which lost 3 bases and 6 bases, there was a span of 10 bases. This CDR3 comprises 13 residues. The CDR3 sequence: CASSAPPANEQFF. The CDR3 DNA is TGTGCCAGCAGCGCGCCCCCTGCCAATGAGCAGTTCTTC. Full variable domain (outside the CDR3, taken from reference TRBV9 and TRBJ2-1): DSGVTQTPKHLITATGQRVTLRCSPRSGDLSVYWYQQSLDQGLQFLIQYYNGEERAKGNILERFSAQQFPDLHSELNLSSLELGDSALYFCASSAPPANEQFFGPGTRLTVL.

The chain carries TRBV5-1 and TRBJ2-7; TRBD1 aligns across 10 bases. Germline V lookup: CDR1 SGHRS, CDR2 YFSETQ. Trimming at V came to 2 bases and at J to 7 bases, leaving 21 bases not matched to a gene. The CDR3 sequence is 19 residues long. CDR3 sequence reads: CASSLGVGPPGQGSGEQYF. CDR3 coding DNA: TGCGCCAGCAGCTTAGGGGTTGGGCCACCGGGACAGGGGTCCGGTGAGCAGTACTTC. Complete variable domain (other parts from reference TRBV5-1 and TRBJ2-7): KAGVTQTPRYLIKTRGQQVTLSCSPISGHRSVSWYQQTPGQGLQFLFEYFSETQRNKGNFPGRFSGRQFSNSRSEMNVSTLELGDSALYLCASSLGVGPPGQGSGEQYFGPGTRLTVT.

The CDR3 nucleotides are TGTGCCAGCAGCGTAGGGACAGGGAATTACGAGCAGTACTTC. Translated, it gives CASSVGTGNYEQYF. V gene TRBV11-2 combines with J gene TRBJ2-7, with 9 positions matching TRBD1. The CDR3 loop spans 14 amino acids. The V gene's germline CDR1 is SGHAT and CDR2 FQNNGV. J lost 4 bases, V lost 5 bases, and 6 bases had no gene match.

CDR3 residues: CASSLAIGVSYEQYF. Here the CDR3 DNA reads TGTGCCAGCAGCTTAGCGATCGGAGTCTCCTACGAGCAGTACTTC. The rearrangement uses TRBV11-1 and TRBJ2-7; no clear D. CDR1 and CDR2 from the germline V gene are SGHAT and FQDESV (reference sequence). The CDR3 contains 15 residues. V was pared by 0 bases and J by 0 bases, with 9 bases between. Complete variable domain (other parts from reference TRBV11-1 and TRBJ2-7): EAEVAQSPRYKITEKSQAVAFWCDPISGHATLYWYRQILGQGPELLVQFQDESVVDDSQLPKDRFSAERLKGVDSTLKIQPAELGDSAMYLCASSLAIGVSYEQYFGPGTRLTVT.

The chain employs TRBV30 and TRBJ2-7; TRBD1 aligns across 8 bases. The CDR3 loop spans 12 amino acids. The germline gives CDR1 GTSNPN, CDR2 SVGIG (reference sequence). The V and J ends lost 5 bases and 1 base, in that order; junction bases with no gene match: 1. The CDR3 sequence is CAWRDRSYEQYF. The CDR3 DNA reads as TGTGCCTGGCGGGACAGGTCCTACGAGCAGTACTTC.

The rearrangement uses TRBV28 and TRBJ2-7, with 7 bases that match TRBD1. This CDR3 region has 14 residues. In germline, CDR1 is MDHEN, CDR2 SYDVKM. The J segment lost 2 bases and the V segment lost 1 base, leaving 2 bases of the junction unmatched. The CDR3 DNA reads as TGTGCCAGCAGTTTATCGGGACAGCCCTACGAGCAGTACTTC. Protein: CASSLSGQPYEQYF.

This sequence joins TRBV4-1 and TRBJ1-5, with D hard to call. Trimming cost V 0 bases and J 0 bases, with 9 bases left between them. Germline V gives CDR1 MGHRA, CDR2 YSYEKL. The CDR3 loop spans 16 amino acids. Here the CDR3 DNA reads TGCGCCAGCAGCCAAGAGAGGTCTTATAGCAATCAGCCCCAGCATTTT. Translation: CASSQERSYSNQPQHF.

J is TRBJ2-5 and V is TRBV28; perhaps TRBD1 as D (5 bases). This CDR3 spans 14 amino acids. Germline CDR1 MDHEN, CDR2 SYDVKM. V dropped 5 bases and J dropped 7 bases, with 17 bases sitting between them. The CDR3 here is CASSPDRRWRTQYF. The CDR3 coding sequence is TGTGCCAGCAGTCCCGACAGAAGGTGGCGGACCCAGTACTTC.

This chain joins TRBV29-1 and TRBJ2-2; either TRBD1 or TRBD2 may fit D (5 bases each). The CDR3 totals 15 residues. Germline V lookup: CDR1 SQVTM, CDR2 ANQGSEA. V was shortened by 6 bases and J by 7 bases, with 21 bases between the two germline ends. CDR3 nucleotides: TGCAGCGTCCCCGGGACCATCGGACTGTACGGGGAGCTGTTTTTT. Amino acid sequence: CSVPGTIGLYGELFF.

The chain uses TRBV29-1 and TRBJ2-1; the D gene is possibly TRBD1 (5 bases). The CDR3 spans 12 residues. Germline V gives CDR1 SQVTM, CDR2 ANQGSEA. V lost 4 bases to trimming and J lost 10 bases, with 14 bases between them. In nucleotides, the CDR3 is TGCAGCGTTGGTAAAGGGGCTATGGAGCAGTTCTTC. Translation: CSVGKGAMEQFF.

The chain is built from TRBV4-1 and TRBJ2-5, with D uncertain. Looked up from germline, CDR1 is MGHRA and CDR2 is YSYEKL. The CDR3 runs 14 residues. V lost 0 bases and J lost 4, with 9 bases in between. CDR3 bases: TGCGCCAGCAGCCAAGACCGCAGATCAGAGACCCAGTACTTC. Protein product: CASSQDRRSETQYF.

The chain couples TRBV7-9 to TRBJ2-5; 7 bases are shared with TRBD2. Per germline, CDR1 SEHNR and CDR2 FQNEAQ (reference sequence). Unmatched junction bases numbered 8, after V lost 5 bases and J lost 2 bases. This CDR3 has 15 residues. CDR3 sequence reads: CASSERASGQETQYF. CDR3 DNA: TGTGCCAGCAGCGAAAGGGCTAGCGGACAAGAGACCCAGTACTTC.

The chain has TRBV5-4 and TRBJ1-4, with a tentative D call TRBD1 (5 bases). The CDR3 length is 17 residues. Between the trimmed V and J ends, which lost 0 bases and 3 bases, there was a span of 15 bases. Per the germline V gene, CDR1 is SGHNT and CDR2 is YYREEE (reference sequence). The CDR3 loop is CASSLGLRQTPNEKLFF. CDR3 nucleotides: TGTGCCAGCAGCTTGGGATTGAGACAGACCCCTAATGAAAAACTGTTTTTT.

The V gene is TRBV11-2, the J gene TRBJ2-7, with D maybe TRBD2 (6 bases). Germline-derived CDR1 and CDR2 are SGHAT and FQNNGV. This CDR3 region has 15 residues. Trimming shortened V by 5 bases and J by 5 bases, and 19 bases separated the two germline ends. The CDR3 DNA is TGTGCCAGCAGCGTGGGAGGCGGTAGCAAACACGAGCAGTACTTC. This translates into CASSVGGGSKHEQYF.

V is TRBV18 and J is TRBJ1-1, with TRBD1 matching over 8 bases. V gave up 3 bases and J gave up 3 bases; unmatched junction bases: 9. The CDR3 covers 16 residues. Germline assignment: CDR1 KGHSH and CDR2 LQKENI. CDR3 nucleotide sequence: TGTGCCAGCTCACCCGCCTCGGACAGGGCCGACACTGAAGCTTTCTTT. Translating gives CASSPASDRADTEAFF.

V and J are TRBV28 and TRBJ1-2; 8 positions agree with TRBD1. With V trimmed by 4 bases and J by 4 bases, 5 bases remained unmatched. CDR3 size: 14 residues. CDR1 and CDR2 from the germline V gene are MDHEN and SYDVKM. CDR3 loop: CASSSSTGVYGYTF. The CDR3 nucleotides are TGTGCCAGCAGTTCGTCGACAGGGGTCTATGGCTACACCTTC.

The CDR3, as DNA: TGTGCCAGCAGCCCCGGGACAGCTGGAAACACCATATATTTT. Amino acids: CASSPGTAGNTIYF. The V call is TRBV5-5, the J call TRBJ1-3; 7 bases are shared with TRBD1. Germline V gene lookup returns CDR1 SGHKS and CDR2 YYEKEE (reference sequence). V lost 4 bases to trimming and J lost 2 bases; unmatched junction nucleotides: 3. The CDR3 runs 14 residues.

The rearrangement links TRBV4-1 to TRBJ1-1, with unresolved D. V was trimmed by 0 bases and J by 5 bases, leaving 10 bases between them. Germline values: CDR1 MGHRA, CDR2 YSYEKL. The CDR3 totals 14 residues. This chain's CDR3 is CASSQDWVGTEAFF. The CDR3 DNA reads TGCGCCAGCAGCCAAGATTGGGTTGGGACTGAAGCTTTCTTT.

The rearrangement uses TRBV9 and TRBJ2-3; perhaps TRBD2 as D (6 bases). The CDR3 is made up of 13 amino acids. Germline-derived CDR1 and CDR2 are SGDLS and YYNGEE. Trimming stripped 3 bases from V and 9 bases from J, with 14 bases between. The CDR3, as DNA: TGTGCCAGCAGCGCCTCCCCGGGAGACACGCAGTATTTT. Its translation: CASSASPGDTQYF.